The TCR beta chain described here comes from a study of cytomegalovirus exposure and HLA in healthy donors. Study-level information: The platform used for the 120 or so validation repertoires matched that of the 666 first-cohort repertoires, a later analysis reported. Study findings and constraints: Associated with cytomegalovirus, according to the listing, were 170 or so TCR beta chains.

Sequencing used immunoSEQ multiplex PCR; TCRdb keeps in-frame clones, though not all of them. Of over 70,000 clones in the sample, less than 95% are singletons; the top ten hold roughly 0.6%. Regarding this clone: Its antigen is as yet unknown.

The CDR3 runs to 12 residues. V was pared by 7 bases and J by 6 bases, with 12 bases between. The germline gives CDR1 MDHEN, CDR2 SYDVKM. Sequenced material: PBMCs. The chain uses TRBV28 and TRBJ1-1, with unresolved D. The source is a woman younger than 35 in good health and CMV-seronegative. The CDR3 bases are TGTGCCAGCAAGCGGGTTTGGGCTGAAGCTTTCTTT. As protein: CASKRVWAEAFF.